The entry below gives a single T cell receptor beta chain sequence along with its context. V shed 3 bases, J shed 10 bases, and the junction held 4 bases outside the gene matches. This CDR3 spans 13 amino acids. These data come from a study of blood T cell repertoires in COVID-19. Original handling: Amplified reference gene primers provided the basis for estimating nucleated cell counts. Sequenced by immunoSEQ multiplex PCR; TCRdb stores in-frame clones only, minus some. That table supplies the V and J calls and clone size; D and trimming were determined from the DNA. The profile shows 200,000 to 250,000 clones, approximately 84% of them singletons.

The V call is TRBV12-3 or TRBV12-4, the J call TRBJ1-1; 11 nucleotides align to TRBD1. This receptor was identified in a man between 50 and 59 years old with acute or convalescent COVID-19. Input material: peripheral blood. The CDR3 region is CASSFMGQGGAFF. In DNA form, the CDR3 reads TGTGCCAGCAGTTTTATGGGACAGGGGGGAGCTTTCTTT.